The 22 T cell receptor beta chains listed next were all sequenced from one sample in a study of blood T cell repertoires in COVID-19. The method was immunoSEQ multiplex PCR; TCRdb's version includes in-frame clones alone and lacks a portion of them. The sample shows around 200,000 clones, approximately 85% of them seen only once. Specimen: peripheral blood. These receptors were obtained from a man aged 55-75 years with acute or convalescent COVID-19.

The chain recombines TRBV7-9 with TRBJ2-3, with TRBD1 as a possible D gene (6 bases). Trimming left V 5 bases short and J 2 bases short, with 11 bases between. This CDR3 has 14 residues. Germline V gives CDR1 SEHNR, CDR2 FQNEAQ (reference sequence). This CDR3 reads CASSLGQSTDTQYF. The CDR3 region has the DNA TGTGCCAGCAGCCTTGGACAGTCCACAGATACGCAGTATTTT.

V and J are TRBV28 and TRBJ1-5; D is uncertain. Trimming removed 7 bases at V and 4 bases at J, with 14 bases between. The CDR3 runs 14 residues. Germline V CDR1 and CDR2: MDHEN, SYDVKM. The CDR3 here is CASNVLEVNQPQHF. DNA for the CDR3: TGTGCCAGCAACGTACTGGAGGTTAATCAGCCCCAGCATTTT.

The rearrangement links TRBV18 to TRBJ2-1, with 14 bases aligning to TRBD2. The CDR3 is made up of 16 amino acids. J was trimmed by 10 bases and V by 3 bases; bases with no gene match: 8. Per germline, CDR1 KGHSH and CDR2 LQKENI. CDR3 bases: TGTGCCAGCTCACCGGCGGGACTAGCGGGAGTTGCCGAGCAGTTCTTC. It translates to CASSPAGLAGVAEQFF.

The rearrangement uses TRBV2 and TRBJ2-1; no reliable D call. The CDR3 has 10 amino acids. Germline assignment: CDR1 SNHLY and CDR2 FYNNEI. The V end was cut by 8 bases, the J end by 7 bases, with 6 bases between. The CDR3 loop reads CASSINEQFF. The DNA for the CDR3 is TGTGCCAGCTCTATAAATGAGCAGTTCTTC.

This clone was detected a few times. V is TRBV30 and J is TRBJ1-4, with D unresolved. This CDR3 spans 13 amino acids. Germline-derived CDR1 and CDR2 are GTSNPN and SVGIG (reference sequence). V gave up 4 bases and J gave up 4 bases, with 10 bases separating them. The CDR3 DNA is TGTGCCTGGATGATGCCGGGTAATGAAAAACTGTTTTTT. As protein: CAWMMPGNEKLFF.

The chain couples TRBV5-8 to TRBJ2-2, with 8 nucleotides matching TRBD2. The J segment lost 7 bases and the V segment lost 2 bases, leaving 7 bases of the junction unmatched. This CDR3 comprises 15 residues. Germline lookup yields CDR1 SGHTS and CDR2 YDEGEE. Here the CDR3 DNA reads TGTGCCAGCAGCTTTTTTTCCGGGAGGGTCGGGGAGCTGTTTTTT. Its translation is CASSFFSGRVGELFF.

This clone was seen a single time. The chain has TRBV24-1 and TRBJ2-7; 7 nucleotides agree with TRBD1. Germline V lookup: CDR1 KGHDR, CDR2 SFDVKD. The CDR3 covers 12 residues. The V gene end was trimmed by 5 bases and the J gene end by 6 bases; junction bases not matched to a gene: 3. The CDR3 coding sequence is TGTGCCACCAGTGCTCGACAGGGCGAGCAGTACTTC. Translated, it gives CATSARQGEQYF.

This CDR3 reads CASSLEQFNEQFF. The CDR3 bases are TGCGCCAGCAGCTTGGAACAGTTCAATGAGCAGTTCTTC. This chain joins TRBV5-1 and TRBJ2-1; D call uncertain. V shed 0 bases and J shed 6 bases, with 7 bases lying between them. CDR3 size: 13 residues. Germline V gene data show CDR1 as SGHRS and CDR2 as YFSETQ.

The chain employs TRBV4-2 and TRBJ2-7, with D possibly being TRBD2 (6 bases). CDR1 is LGHNA, CDR2 YNFKEQ, per germline. Trimming took 1 base from V and 5 from J, leaving 12 bases between them. The CDR3 runs to 14 residues. The CDR3 spells CASSQAREPHEQYF. The CDR3, as DNA: TGTGCCAGCAGCCAAGCCCGGGAGCCTCACGAGCAGTACTTC.

The chain uses TRBV6-1 and TRBJ1-4; D remains unclear. The CDR3 is 15 residues long. Trimming left V 2 bases short and J 5 bases short, with 12 bases between. From germline, CDR1 is MNHNS and CDR2 SASEGT. The DNA for the CDR3 is TGTGCCAGCAGTGAACAAGACTTCGGGAATGAAAAACTGTTTTTT. The encoded protein is CASSEQDFGNEKLFF.

This clone has just a few counts. The chain joins TRBV5-4 to TRBJ1-6; 8 bases agree with TRBD1. The germline gives CDR1 SGHNT, CDR2 YYREEE (reference sequence). V lost 4 bases and J lost 5; bases outside the gene matches: 2. The CDR3 extends over 14 amino acids. As DNA, the CDR3 is TGTGCCAGCAGCAAGGACAGGGATAATTCACCCCTCCACTTT. Translated: CASSKDRDNSPLHF.

This chain joins TRBV5-5 and TRBJ2-7; D is uncertain. CDR1 is SGHKS, CDR2 YYEKEE, per germline (reference sequence). Trimming cost V 4 bases and J 5 bases, with 13 bases left between them. The CDR3 spans 13 residues. The CDR3 nucleotides read TGTGCCAGCAGCCCCGGTAGTAGCCACGAGCAGTACTTC. Protein product: CASSPGSSHEQYF.

This clone appeared once. The rearrangement joins TRBV15 to TRBJ2-2, with 8 nucleotides matching TRBD1. Germline V gene sequence: CDR1 LNHNV, CDR2 YYDKDF (reference sequence). Losses at the gene ends were 6 bases for V and 4 bases for J; bases not matched to a gene: 4. The CDR3 sequence is 14 residues long. The CDR3 here is CATSRDRSTGELFF. In nucleotides, the CDR3 is TGTGCCACCAGTAGGGACAGGAGCACCGGGGAGCTGTTTTTT.

This chain uses TRBV27 with TRBJ2-7; 9 positions agree with TRBD1. The V segment lost 6 bases and the J segment 2 bases; nucleotides outside the gene matches: 20. Germline CDR1 and CDR2: MNHEY and SMNVEV (reference sequence). This CDR3 region has 19 residues. CDR3 DNA sequence: TGTGCCAGCAGCTTCCGGCGGGACAGGGATTGGGAGCGGGCCTACGAGCAGTACTTC. It is translated as CASSFRRDRDWERAYEQYF.

The V gene is TRBV7-2, the J gene TRBJ2-1, with 7 bases fitting TRBD2. This CDR3 region has 16 residues. The V gene's germline CDR1 is SGHTA and CDR2 FQGNSA. J lost 6 bases, V lost 5 bases, and 13 bases had no gene match. The CDR3 protein is CASSLRLAAPGNEQFF. DNA of the CDR3: TGTGCCAGCAGCCTTCGACTAGCCGCCCCGGGCAATGAGCAGTTCTTC. The variable domain in full, with the rest retrieved from reference TRBV7-2 and TRBJ2-1, is GAGVSQSPSNKVTEKGKDVELRCDPISGHTALYWYRQSLGQGLEFLIYFQGNSAPDKSGLPSDRFSAERTGGSVSTLTIQRTQQEDSAVYLCASSLRLAAPGNEQFFGPGTRLTVL.

The chain carries TRBV12-3 or TRBV12-4 and TRBJ1-2; D gene uncertain. The CDR3 spans 13 residues. Trimming took 3 bases from V and 5 from J, leaving 10 bases between them. CDR3 sequence: CASSLRGWYGYTF. DNA of the CDR3: TGTGCCAGCAGTTTGCGGGGTTGGTATGGCTACACCTTC.

This clone was counted a single time. The chain is built from TRBV27 and TRBJ2-2, with D uncertain. V gave up 4 bases and J gave up 7 bases, with 19 bases separating them. CDR1 and CDR2 from the germline V gene are MNHEY and SMNVEV (reference sequence). The CDR3 spans 16 residues. The DNA for the CDR3 is TGTGCCAGCAGTTCCCCGGGTAGCCAAGGCAGCGGGGAGCTGTTTTTT. It specifies CASSSPGSQGSGELFF.

This clone was seen a handful of times. The CDR3 protein is CASSLREGRNEQFF. The CDR3 DNA sequence: TGTGCCAGCAGCTTGCGGGAGGGCCGCAATGAGCAGTTCTTC. The chain combines TRBV11-2 with TRBJ2-1, with 9 bases aligning to TRBD2. Germline CDR1 and CDR2: SGHAT and FQNNGV. The CDR3 runs 14 residues. The V and J ends lost 3 bases and 6 bases, in that order; junction bases with no gene match: 3.

V is TRBV16 and J is TRBJ1-5, with D possibly matching TRBD1 (6 bases). The germline V and J ends were trimmed by 5 bases and 2 bases, with 7 bases remaining between them. Germline CDR1 and CDR2: KGHSY and FQNENV. CDR3 length: 13 amino acids. Here the CDR3 reads CASSWTGNQPQHF. CDR3 DNA: TGTGCCAGCAGCTGGACAGGCAATCAGCCCCAGCATTTT. The full variable domain, its missing parts supplied by reference TRBV16 and TRBJ1-5, is GEEVAQTPKHLVRGEGQKAKLYCAPIKGHSYVFWYQQVLKNEFKFLISFQNENVFDETGMPKERFSAKCLPNSPCSLEIQATKLEDSAVYFCASSWTGNQPQHFGDGTRLSIL.

This clone was counted a few times. V is TRBV9 and J is TRBJ1-2; 12 nucleotides line up with TRBD1. The CDR3 covers 16 residues. Germline V lookup: CDR1 SGDLS, CDR2 YYNGEE. J lost 3 bases, V lost 3 bases, and 6 bases had no gene match. This CDR3 is CASSEAGTGGYYGYTF. The CDR3 DNA is TGTGCCAGCAGCGAGGCGGGGACAGGGGGCTACTATGGCTACACCTTC.

CDR3 amino acids: CASSLDRLGGYTF. The CDR3 DNA reads TGTGCCAGCAGTCTGGACAGGTTGGGTGGCTACACCTTC. J is TRBJ1-2 and V is TRBV27; 7 nucleotides match TRBD1. The CDR3 extends over 13 amino acids. Germline-derived CDR1 and CDR2 are MNHEY and SMNVEV (reference sequence). V was clipped by 5 bases and J by 7 bases; unmatched bases: 7.

This chain joins TRBV4-2 and TRBJ2-1; 9 nucleotides align to TRBD2. Germline CDR1 is LGHNA and CDR2 is YNFKEQ. Losses at the gene ends were 4 bases for V and 0 bases for J; bases not matched to a gene: 13. The CDR3 totals 19 residues. The CDR3 loop reads CASSRTGTSTASSYNEQFF. The CDR3 region has the DNA TGTGCCAGCAGCCGGACCGGGACTAGCACGGCAAGCTCCTACAATGAGCAGTTCTTC.